The entry below describes one T cell receptor (beta chain). The antigen is undetermined. CDR3 length equals 15 residues. V was shortened by 0 bases and J by 9 bases, with 16 bases between the two germline ends. CDR1 is SGHRS and CDR2 is YFSETQ in the germline V gene. Each CDR3 protein is one row after TCRdb ran MiXCR on the RT-PCR reads. The table lists about 530,000 distinct CDR3 sequences, about an eighth of them singletons. This sample is part of a study of response to subunit inactivated influenza vaccine. Study-wide points: Every seasonal influenza vaccination brings in few new T cells, the authors suggested.

This TCR derives from a man in his fifties or sixties who received an inactivated influenza vaccine. The chain has TRBV5-1 and TRBJ2-1, with a weak D call TRBD1 (7 bases). The sample in question was PBMCs from blood, obtained more than 35 days after vaccination. The CDR3 sequence is CASSLGPGGRVEQFF. As DNA, the CDR3 is TGCGCCAGCAGCTTGGGGCCAGGGGGGCGCGTTGAGCAGTTCTTC.